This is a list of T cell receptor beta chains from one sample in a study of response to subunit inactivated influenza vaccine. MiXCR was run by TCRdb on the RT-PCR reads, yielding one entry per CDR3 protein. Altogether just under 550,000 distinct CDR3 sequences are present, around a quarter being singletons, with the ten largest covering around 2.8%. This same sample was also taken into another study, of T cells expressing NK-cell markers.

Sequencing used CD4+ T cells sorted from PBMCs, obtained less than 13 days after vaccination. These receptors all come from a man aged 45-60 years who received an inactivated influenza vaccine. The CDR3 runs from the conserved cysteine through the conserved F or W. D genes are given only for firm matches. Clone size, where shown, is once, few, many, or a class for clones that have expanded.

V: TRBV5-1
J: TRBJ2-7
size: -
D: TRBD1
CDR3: CASSLLGQGYEQYF
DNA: TGCGCCAGCAGCTTGTTGGGACAGGGATACGAGCAGTACTTC

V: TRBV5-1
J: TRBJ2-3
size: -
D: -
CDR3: CASRTTSGSDTQYF
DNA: TGCGCCAGCAGGACTACTTCGGGCTCAGATACGCAGTATTTT

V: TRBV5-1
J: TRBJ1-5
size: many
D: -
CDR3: CASRSDPSNQPQHF
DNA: TGCGCCAGCAGATCGGACCCCAGCAATCAGCCCCAGCATTTT

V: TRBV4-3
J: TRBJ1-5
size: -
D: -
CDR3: CASSPRVADNQPQHF
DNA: TGCGCCAGCAGTCCAAGGGTAGCGGACAATCAGCCCCAGCATTTT

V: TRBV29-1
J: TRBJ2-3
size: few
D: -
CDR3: CSVTASTDTQYF
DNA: TGCAGCGTTACCGCTAGCACAGATACGCAGTATTTT

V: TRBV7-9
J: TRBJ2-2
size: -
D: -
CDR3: CASSQHGRETNTGELFF
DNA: TGTGCCAGCAGCCAACACGGACGTGAAACGAACACCGGGGAGCTGTTTTTT

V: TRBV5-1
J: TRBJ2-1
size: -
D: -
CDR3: CASSPGPETYNEQFF
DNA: TGCGCCAGCAGCCCCGGACCTGAAACCTACAATGAGCAGTTCTTC

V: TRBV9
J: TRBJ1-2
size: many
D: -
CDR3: CASSVTGNYGYTF
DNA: TGTGCCAGCAGCGTAACGGGCAACTATGGCTACACCTTC

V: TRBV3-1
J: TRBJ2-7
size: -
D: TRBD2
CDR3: CASSPLAGTYEQYF
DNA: TGTGCCAGCAGCCCCCTAGCGGGGACGTACGAGCAGTACTTC

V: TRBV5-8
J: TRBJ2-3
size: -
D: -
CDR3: CASSYQGPRTDTQYF
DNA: TGTGCCAGCAGCTACCAGGGGCCGAGGACAGATACGCAGTATTTT

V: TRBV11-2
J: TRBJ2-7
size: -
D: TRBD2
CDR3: CASSLDRGSGSSYEQYF
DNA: TGTGCCAGCAGCTTAGATCGGGGTAGCGGGAGCTCCTACGAGCAGTACTTC

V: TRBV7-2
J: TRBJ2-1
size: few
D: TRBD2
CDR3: CASSLGASGRAHNEQFF
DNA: TGTGCCAGCAGCTTAGGGGCTAGCGGGAGGGCCCACAATGAGCAGTTCTTC

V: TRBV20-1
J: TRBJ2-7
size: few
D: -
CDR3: CSARFLPRGDEQYF
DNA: TGCAGTGCTAGATTTCTTCCCAGAGGGGACGAGCAGTACTTC

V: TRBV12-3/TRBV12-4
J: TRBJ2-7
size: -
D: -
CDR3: CASSLNGKLDEQYF
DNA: TGTGCCAGCAGTTTAAATGGAAAACTTGACGAGCAGTACTTC

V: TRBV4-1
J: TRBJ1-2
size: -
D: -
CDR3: CASSQDEGSYGYTF
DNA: TGCGCCAGCAGCCAAGATGAGGGCAGCTATGGCTACACCTTC

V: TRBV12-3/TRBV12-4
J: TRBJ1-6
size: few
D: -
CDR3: CASSRVASGLSPLHF
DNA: TGTGCCAGCAGCCGAGTAGCTTCGGGACTTTCACCCCTCCACTTT

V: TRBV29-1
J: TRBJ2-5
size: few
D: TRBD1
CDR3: CSISTGVAETQYF
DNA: TGCAGCATTAGTACAGGGGTTGCAGAGACCCAGTACTTC

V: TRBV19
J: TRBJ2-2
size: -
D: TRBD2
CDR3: CASSPSWLAGAHTGELFF
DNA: TGTGCCAGTAGTCCCTCGTGGCTAGCGGGGGCACACACCGGGGAGCTGTTTTTT

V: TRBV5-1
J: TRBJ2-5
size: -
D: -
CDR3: CASSLQLASETQYF
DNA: TGCGCCAGCAGCTTGCAACTAGCATCTGAGACCCAGTACTTC

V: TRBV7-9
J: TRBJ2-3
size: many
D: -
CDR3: CASSYRGADTQYF
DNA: TGTGCCAGCAGCTATCGGGGTGCGGATACGCAGTATTTT

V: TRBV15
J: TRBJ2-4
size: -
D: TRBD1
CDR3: CATGTQSGTGAKNIQYF
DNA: TGTGCCACCGGCACGCAAAGCGGGACAGGGGCCAAAAACATTCAGTACTTC

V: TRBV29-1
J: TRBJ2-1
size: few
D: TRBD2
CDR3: CSVEKGTSGRTF
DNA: TGCAGCGTTGAAAAGGGGACTAGCGGGAGAACTTTC

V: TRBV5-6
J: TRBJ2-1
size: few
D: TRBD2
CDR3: CASSYSSGEYNEQFF
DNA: TGTGCCAGCAGCTATTCTAGCGGAGAATACAATGAGCAGTTCTTC

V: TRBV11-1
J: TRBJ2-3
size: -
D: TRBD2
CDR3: CVSSLEPGGGPFEDTQYF
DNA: TGTGTCAGCAGCTTAGAGCCCGGCGGGGGGCCTTTCGAGGATACGCAGTATTTT

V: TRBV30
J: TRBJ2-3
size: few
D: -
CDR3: CAWSVRGPTDTQYF
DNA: TGTGCCTGGAGTGTACGGGGGCCCACAGATACGCAGTATTTT

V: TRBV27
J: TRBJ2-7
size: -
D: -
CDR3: CASSLSLEPYEQYF
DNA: TGTGCCAGCAGTTTATCTCTGGAACCCTACGAGCAGTACTTC

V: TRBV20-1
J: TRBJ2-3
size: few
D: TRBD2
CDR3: CSARDLRGSGGAREGDTQYF
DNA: TGCAGTGCTAGAGACCTCCGGGGTAGCGGGGGGGCCAGGGAAGGAGATACGCAGTATTTT

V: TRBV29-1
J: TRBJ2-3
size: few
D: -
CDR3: CSGLLFSRGTSTDTQYF
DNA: TGCAGCGGCCTCCTGTTCTCACGGGGGACCTCCACAGATACGCAGTATTTT

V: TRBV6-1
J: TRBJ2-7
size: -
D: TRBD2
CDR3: CASRSGTKIYEQYF
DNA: TGTGCCAGCAGGTCCGGGACTAAGATCTACGAGCAGTACTTC

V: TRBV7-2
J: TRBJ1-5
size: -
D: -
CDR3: CASSSLGGVGQPQHF
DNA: TGTGCCAGCAGTTCATTGGGGGGGGTCGGTCAGCCCCAGCATTTT

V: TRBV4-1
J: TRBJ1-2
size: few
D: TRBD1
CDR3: CASSQDQGGGYTF
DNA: TGCGCCAGCAGCCAAGATCAGGGGGGAGGCTACACCTTC

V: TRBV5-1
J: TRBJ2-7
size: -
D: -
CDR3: CASSPFPGQGKDEQYF
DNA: TGCGCCAGCTCACCTTTTCCCGGCCAGGGGAAGGACGAGCAGTACTTC

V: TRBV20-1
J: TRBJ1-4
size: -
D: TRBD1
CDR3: CSARDTDRVGEKLFF
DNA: TGCAGTGCTAGAGATACGGACAGGGTTGGTGAAAAACTGTTTTTT

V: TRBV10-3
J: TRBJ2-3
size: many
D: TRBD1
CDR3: CAITDRGGDTQYF
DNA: TGTGCCATCACGGACAGGGGTGGGGATACGCAGTATTTT

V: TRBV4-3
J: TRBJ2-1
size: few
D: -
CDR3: CASSQDPSSYNEQFF
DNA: TGCGCCAGCAGCCAAGATCCCAGCTCCTACAATGAGCAGTTCTTC

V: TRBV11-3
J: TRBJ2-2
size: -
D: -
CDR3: CASSFTPSGVHTGELFF
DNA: TGTGCCAGCAGCTTTACCCCATCGGGGGTTCACACCGGGGAGCTGTTTTTT

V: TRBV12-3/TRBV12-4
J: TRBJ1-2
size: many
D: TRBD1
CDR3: CASSARTGLGGYTF
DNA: TGTGCCAGCAGTGCCCGGACAGGGCTGGGCGGCTACACCTTC

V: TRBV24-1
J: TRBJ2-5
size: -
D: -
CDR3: CATSEHPPRETQYF
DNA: TGTGCCACCAGTGAACACCCACCTAGAGAGACCCAGTACTTC

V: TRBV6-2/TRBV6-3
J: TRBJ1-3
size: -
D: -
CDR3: CASSMGASTFF
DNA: TGTGCCAGCAGTATGGGGGCTTCCACCTTTTTT

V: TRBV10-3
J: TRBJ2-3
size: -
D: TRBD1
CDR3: CAIRAGQGETQYF
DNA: TGTGCCATCAGAGCTGGACAGGGGGAAACGCAGTATTTT

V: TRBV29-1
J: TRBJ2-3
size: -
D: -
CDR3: CSVDLASTDTQYF
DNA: TGCAGCGTTGACCTGGCTAGCACAGATACGCAGTATTTT

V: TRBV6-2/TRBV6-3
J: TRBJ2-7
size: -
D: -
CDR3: CASRLGGAGNYEQYF
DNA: TGTGCCAGCAGACTAGGTGGTGCGGGAAATTACGAGCAGTACTTC

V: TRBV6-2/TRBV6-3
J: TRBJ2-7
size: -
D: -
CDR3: CASSKEELLLREQYF
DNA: TGTGCCAGCAGCAAGGAGGAACTTCTCCTACGTGAGCAGTACTTC

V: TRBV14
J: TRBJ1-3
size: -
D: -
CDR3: CASSQLGSGNTIYF
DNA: TGTGCCAGCAGCCAACTAGGGTCTGGAAACACCATATATTTT

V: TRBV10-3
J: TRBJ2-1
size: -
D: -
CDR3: CAMSDVIRSYNEQFF
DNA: TGTGCCATGAGTGATGTCATCCGCTCCTACAATGAGCAGTTCTTC

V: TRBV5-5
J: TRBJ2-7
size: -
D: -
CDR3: CASSLLPWNPYEQYF
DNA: TGTGCCAGCAGCTTGTTGCCATGGAACCCCTACGAGCAGTACTTC

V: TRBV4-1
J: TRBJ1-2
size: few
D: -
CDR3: CASSQQQGIYGYTF
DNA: TGCGCCAGCAGCCAGCAACAGGGAATCTATGGCTACACCTTC

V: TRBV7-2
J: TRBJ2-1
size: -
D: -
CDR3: CASEVPATGKQFF
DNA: TGTGCCAGCGAAGTCCCAGCGACGGGGAAGCAGTTCTTC

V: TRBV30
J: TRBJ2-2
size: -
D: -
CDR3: CAWSPGSGGELFF
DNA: TGTGCCTGGAGTCCCGGTAGCGGCGGGGAGCTGTTTTTT

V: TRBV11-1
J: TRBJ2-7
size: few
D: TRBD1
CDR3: CASSYGQGDTYEQYF
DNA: TGTGCCAGCAGCTATGGACAGGGAGACACCTACGAGCAGTACTTC